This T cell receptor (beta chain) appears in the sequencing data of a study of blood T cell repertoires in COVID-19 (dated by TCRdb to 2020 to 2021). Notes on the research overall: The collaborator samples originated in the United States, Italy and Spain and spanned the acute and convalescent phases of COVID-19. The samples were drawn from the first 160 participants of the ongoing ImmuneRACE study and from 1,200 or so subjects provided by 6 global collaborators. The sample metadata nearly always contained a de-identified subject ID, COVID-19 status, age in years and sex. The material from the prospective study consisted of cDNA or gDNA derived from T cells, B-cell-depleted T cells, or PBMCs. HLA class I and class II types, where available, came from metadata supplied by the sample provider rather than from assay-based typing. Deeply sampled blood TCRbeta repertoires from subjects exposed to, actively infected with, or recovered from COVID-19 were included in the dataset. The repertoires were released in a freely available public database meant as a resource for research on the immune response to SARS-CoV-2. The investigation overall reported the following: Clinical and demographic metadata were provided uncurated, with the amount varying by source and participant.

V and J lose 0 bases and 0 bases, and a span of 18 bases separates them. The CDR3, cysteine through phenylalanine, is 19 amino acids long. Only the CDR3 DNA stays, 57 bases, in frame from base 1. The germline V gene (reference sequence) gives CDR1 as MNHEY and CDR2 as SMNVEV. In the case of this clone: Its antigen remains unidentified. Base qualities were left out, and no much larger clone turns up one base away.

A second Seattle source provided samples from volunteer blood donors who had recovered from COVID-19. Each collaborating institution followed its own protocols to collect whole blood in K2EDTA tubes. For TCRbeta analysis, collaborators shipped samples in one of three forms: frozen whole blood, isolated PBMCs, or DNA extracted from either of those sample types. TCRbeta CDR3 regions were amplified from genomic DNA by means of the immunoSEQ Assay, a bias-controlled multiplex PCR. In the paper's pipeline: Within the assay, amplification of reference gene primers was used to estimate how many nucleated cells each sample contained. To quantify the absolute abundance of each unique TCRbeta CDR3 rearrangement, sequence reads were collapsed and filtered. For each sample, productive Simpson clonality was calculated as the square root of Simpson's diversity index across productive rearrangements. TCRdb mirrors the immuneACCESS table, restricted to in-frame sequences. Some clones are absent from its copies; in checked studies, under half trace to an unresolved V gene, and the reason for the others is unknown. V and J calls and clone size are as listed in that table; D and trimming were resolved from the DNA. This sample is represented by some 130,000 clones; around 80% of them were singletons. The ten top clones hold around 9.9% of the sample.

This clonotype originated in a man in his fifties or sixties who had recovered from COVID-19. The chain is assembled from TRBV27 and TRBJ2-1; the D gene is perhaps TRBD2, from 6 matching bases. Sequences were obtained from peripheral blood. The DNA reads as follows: TGTGCCAGCAGTTTATCGGGGGGAAGGGTCAAGGCCTCCTACAATGAGCAGTTCTTC. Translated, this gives CASSLSGGRVKASYNEQFF.